This T cell receptor beta chain was sequenced for a study of cytomegalovirus exposure and HLA in healthy donors. General study findings and limits: Available immune exposure information was restricted to CMV serostatus only.

The PCR employed 60 Vbeta primers together with 13 Jbeta primers. Profiled with immunoSEQ multiplex PCR; TCRdb holds only in-frame clones, not every one. The table includes over 85,000 clones, roughly 80% detected once. About this clone: Its antigen is undetermined.

V was pared by 4 bases and J by 9 bases, with 18 bases between. The germline V gene encodes CDR1 LNHDA and CDR2 SQIVND (reference sequence). There are 14 residues in the CDR3. The receptor was derived from a man in his forties in good health and CMV-seronegative. This sequence joins TRBV19 and TRBJ1-2; D uncertain. Input material: PBMCs. CDR3 nucleotide sequence: TGTGCCAGTAGTACCGGGTCCTCGTCGGTGAGCTACACCTTC. Protein sequence: CASSTGSSSVSYTF.